These 2 T cell receptor beta chains were all obtained from the same sample, sequenced in a study of cytomegalovirus exposure and HLA in healthy donors. The PCR used 60 Vbeta and 13 Jbeta primers. Profiling relied on immunoSEQ multiplex PCR, and the TCRdb table lists in-frame clones only, not all of them. The data show under 150,000 clones, about 80% seen once. Specimen: PBMCs. These TCRs come from a man in his forties or fifties in good health and CMV-seropositive.

The CDR3 is CASSLKGGLDGYTF. In nucleotides, the CDR3 is TGTGCCAGCAGCTTAAAAGGAGGGTTGGATGGCTACACCTTC. This sequence joins TRBV7-9 and TRBJ1-2; D is unclear. Trimming stripped 2 bases from V and 6 bases from J, with 13 bases between. Per the germline V gene, CDR1 is SEHNR and CDR2 is FQNEAQ (reference sequence). This CDR3 has 14 amino acids.

The V gene is TRBV10-3, the J gene TRBJ2-7; 7 bases match TRBD1. The CDR3 is 14 amino acids. Germline values: CDR1 ENHRY, CDR2 SYGVKD. The trim removed 0 bases at V and 2 bases at J, leaving 1 base unmatched. As DNA, the CDR3 is TGTGCCATCAGTGAGTCTAGGGGGCCCTACGAGCAGTACTTC. The encoded protein is CAISESRGPYEQYF.